Following are 25 T cell receptor beta chains from one sample sequenced in a study of blood T cell repertoires in COVID-19. Method: immunoSEQ multiplex PCR; TCRdb's copy keeps in-frame clones and lacks some. The table includes more than 300,000 clones, 90% detected once. Sequencing input: PBMCs or T cells enriched from blood (not recorded which). The receptors were sampled from a woman in her twenties or thirties who had been exposed to COVID-19.

This chain links TRBV9 with TRBJ2-1; the D is unclear. CDR1 and CDR2 (germline): SGDLS, YYNGEE. The V and J ends lost 0 bases and 5 bases respectively, with 9 bases between them. The CDR3 totals 14 residues. The DNA for the CDR3 is TGTGCCAGCAGCGTAGCCGGTCGAAACAATGAGCAGTTCTTC. Translated, it gives CASSVAGRNNEQFF.

The rearrangement uses TRBV6-1 and TRBJ2-1; 9 bases are shared with TRBD1. The CDR3 is made up of 16 amino acids. From germline, CDR1 is MNHNS and CDR2 SASEGT. With 6 bases clipped from V and 4 bases from J, the junction kept 10 bases outside the gene matches. The CDR3 region has the DNA TGTGCCAGCAGGGAATCACAGGGGGCTGGATACAATGAGCAGTTCTTC. It codes for CASRESQGAGYNEQFF.

CDR3 loop: CASSQRTGASYEQYF. CDR3 bases: TGCGCCAGCAGCCAACGGACAGGGGCATCCTACGAGCAGTACTTC. The chain links TRBV4-1 to TRBJ2-7; 9 bases agree with TRBD1. Germline V lookup: CDR1 MGHRA, CDR2 YSYEKL. V lost 2 bases and J lost 1; bases outside the gene matches: 3. The CDR3 has 15 amino acids.

V is TRBV7-9 and J is TRBJ2-7; a possible D gene is TRBD1 (6 bases). Trimming removed 4 bases from V and 4 bases from J, with 20 bases in between. The CDR3 sequence is 16 residues long. In germline, CDR1 is SEHNR, CDR2 FQNEAQ (reference sequence). CDR3 residues: CASSSGTPWARYEQYF. Written as DNA, the CDR3 is TGTGCCAGCAGCTCCGGGACACCGTGGGCTCGATACGAGCAGTACTTC.

CDR3 DNA sequence: TGTGCCAGCAGCTGGGACAGGCTCACTGAAGCTTTCTTT. The encoded protein is CASSWDRLTEAFF. The chain combines TRBV11-2 with TRBJ1-1; 8 bases line up with TRBD1. The CDR3 contains 13 residues. Losses at the gene ends were 4 bases for V and 4 bases for J; bases not matched to a gene: 2. The germline V gene encodes CDR1 SGHAT and CDR2 FQNNGV.

Remarks on this clone: Other DNA sequences in the sample encode the same CDR3. J is TRBJ1-6 and V is TRBV7-9; a possible D gene is TRBD1 (6 bases). From germline, CDR1 is SEHNR and CDR2 FQNEAQ (reference sequence). This CDR3 spans 14 amino acids. Trimming took 1 base from V and 7 from J, leaving 8 bases between them. The CDR3 protein is CASSLDRVNSPLHF. The CDR3 coding sequence is TGTGCCAGCAGCTTAGACAGGGTCAATTCACCCCTCCACTTT.

V gene TRBV7-9 combines with J gene TRBJ2-7; 10 bases are shared with TRBD1. CDR3 length equals 16 residues. V lost 4 bases and J lost 1; bases outside the gene matches: 7. CDR1 and CDR2 (germline): SEHNR, FQNEAQ (reference sequence). CDR3 nucleotides: TGTGCCAGCAGCTCAACCCCGGGACAGGGGTCCTACGAGCAGTACTTC. Its translation: CASSSTPGQGSYEQYF. Full variable domain (rest looked up from reference TRBV7-9 and TRBJ2-7): DTGVSQNPRHKITKRGQNVTFRCDPISEHNRLYWYRQTLGQGPEFLTYFQNEAQLEKSRLLSDRFSAERPKGSFSTLEIQRTEQGDSAMYLCASSSTPGQGSYEQYFGPGTRLTVT.

This sequence joins TRBV29-1 and TRBJ2-5, with TRBD2 identical over 7 bases. There are 13 residues in the CDR3. Germline lookup yields CDR1 SQVTM and CDR2 ANQGSEA. For the CDR3, the DNA is TGCAAAAAATGGAGGGAGGGCCAAGAGACCCAGTACTTC. Protein product: CKKWREGQETQYF.

V and J are TRBV19 and TRBJ1-5, with TRBD1 matching 7 bases. CDR1 is LNHDA, CDR2 SQIVND, per germline (reference sequence). This CDR3 has 14 residues. The V segment lost 3 bases and the J segment 5 bases; nucleotides outside the gene matches: 4. The CDR3 DNA reads TGTGCCAGTAGTATGGGACAGAGGGATCAGCCCCAGCATTTT. Its translation is CASSMGQRDQPQHF.

CDR3 in amino acids: CASSPRTGGYEQYF. In DNA form, the CDR3 reads TGCGCCAGCAGCCCAAGGACAGGGGGCTACGAGCAGTACTTC. This chain uses TRBV5-1 with TRBJ2-7, with 10 bases matching TRBD1. This CDR3 contains 14 residues. V was pared by 4 bases and J by 3 bases, with 4 bases of the junction left unmatched. Germline V lookup: CDR1 SGHRS, CDR2 YFSETQ.

The rearrangement uses TRBV30 and TRBJ2-7, with D perhaps TRBD2 (5 bases). V was trimmed by 0 bases and J by 6 bases, leaving 6 bases between them. The CDR3 spans 11 residues. CDR1 is GTSNPN and CDR2 is SVGIG in the germline V gene (reference sequence). The CDR3 DNA is TGTGCCTGGAGTGTCGGGGTCGAGCAGTACTTC. This sequence encodes CAWSVGVEQYF.

Concerning this clone itself: The same CDR3 can be traced to other DNA sequences in this sample. This chain uses TRBV9 with TRBJ1-2, with a possible D match to TRBD1 (6 bases). This CDR3 has 14 residues. V shed 0 bases and J shed 3 bases, with 9 bases lying between them. Germline V gene data show CDR1 as SGDLS and CDR2 as YYNGEE. CDR3 in amino acids: CASSVGTDYYGYTF. Here the CDR3 DNA reads TGTGCCAGCAGCGTAGGGACAGACTACTATGGCTACACCTTC.

The genes are TRBV12-3 or TRBV12-4 and TRBJ2-6; 7 bases agree with TRBD2. The ends lost 7 bases at V and 9 bases at J; junction bases unmatched: 3. The CDR3 length is 12 residues. Written as DNA, the CDR3 is TGTGCCAGCACGGGGGGAGGCAACGTCCTGACTTTC. This gives the protein CASTGGGNVLTF.

V gene TRBV5-1 combines with J gene TRBJ1-2; the match to TRBD1 covers 10 bases. There are 17 residues in the CDR3. J was trimmed by 5 bases and V by 5 bases; bases with no gene match: 15. CDR1 and CDR2 (germline): SGHRS, YFSETQ. The chain's CDR3 is CASSPGTGVPGEYGYTF. The CDR3 bases are TGCGCCAGCAGTCCCGGGACAGGGGTCCCGGGGGAGTATGGCTACACCTTC.

The rearrangement uses TRBV7-9 and TRBJ1-1; no firm D call. CDR1 is SEHNR and CDR2 is FQNEAQ in the germline V gene (reference sequence). The V end was cut by 1 base, the J end by 2 bases, with 5 bases between. The CDR3 contains 13 residues. Written as DNA, the CDR3 is TGTGCCAGCAGCTTAGGGGCAAACACTGAAGCTTTCTTT. Translating gives CASSLGANTEAFF.

The rearrangement uses TRBV24-1 and TRBJ1-5, with 8 bases fitting TRBD1. Germline CDR1 KGHDR, CDR2 SFDVKD. The CDR3 is 13 amino acids. The V and J ends lost 4 bases and 7 bases, in that order; junction bases with no gene match: 2. CDR3 sequence reads: CATSEAGGQPQHF. CDR3 DNA sequence: TGTGCCACCAGTGAGGCAGGGGGCCAGCCCCAGCATTTT.

This clone was picked up a small number of times. V and J are TRBV3-1 (or the pseudogene TRBV3-2) and TRBJ2-7; TRBD2 aligns across 12 bases. Germline V gene sequence: CDR1 LGHDT, CDR2 YNNKEL (reference sequence). The ends lost 1 base at V and 3 bases at J; junction bases unmatched: 4. This CDR3 spans 16 amino acids. The CDR3 nucleotides read TGTGCCAGCAGCCAAGGACTAGCGGGGGCGTACTACGAGCAGTACTTC. It specifies CASSQGLAGAYYEQYF.

V and J are TRBV3-1 (or the pseudogene TRBV3-2) and TRBJ1-5, with a possible D match to TRBD1 (6 bases). The CDR3 has 13 amino acids. Trimming stripped 5 bases from V and 5 bases from J, with 10 bases between. CDR1 and CDR2 from the germline V gene are LGHDT and YNNKEL (reference sequence). The CDR3 here is CASSSDSYQPQHF. DNA of the CDR3: TGTGCCAGCAGCTCGGACAGTTATCAGCCCCAGCATTTT.

This clone appeared a few times. This sequence joins TRBV15 and TRBJ2-2, with D perhaps TRBD1 (6 bases). Germline CDR1 and CDR2: LNHNV and YYDKDF (reference sequence). V was clipped by 5 bases and J by 7 bases, with 17 bases between them. This CDR3 spans 15 amino acids. CDR3 in DNA: TGTGCCACCAGCGGAACAGGGTCCGGTCGCGGGGAGCTGTTTTTT. Translation gives CATSGTGSGRGELFF.

The J gene is TRBJ1-2, the V gene TRBV3-1 (or the pseudogene TRBV3-2); 7 bases fit TRBD1. The CDR3 contains 11 residues. V gave up 4 bases and J gave up 10 bases; unmatched junction bases: 3. CDR1 LGHDT and CDR2 YNNKEL come from the germline V gene (reference sequence). CDR3 DNA: TGTGCCAGCAGCCCGGGGACAGACTACACCTTC. This encodes CASSPGTDYTF.

The V gene is TRBV2, the J gene TRBJ2-5; D remains unclear. This CDR3 is 15 amino acids long. Trimming removed 4 bases at V and 1 base at J, with 13 bases between. CDR1 is SNHLY and CDR2 is FYNNEI in the germline V gene. The CDR3 DNA follows: TGTGCCAGCAGTGTTCCTTGGGCAGGCCAAGAGACCCAGTACTTC. Amino acid sequence: CASSVPWAGQETQYF.

The chain uses TRBV7-2 and TRBJ1-5; no definite D call. V gave up 1 base and J gave up 2 bases, with 9 bases separating them. The length of the CDR3 is 15 residues. Germline V gives CDR1 SGHTA, CDR2 FQGNSA. CDR3 sequence reads: CASSLGYRGNQPQHF. CDR3 nucleotide sequence: TGTGCCAGCAGCTTAGGATACAGAGGCAATCAGCCCCAGCATTTT.

The chain employs TRBV7-9 and TRBJ1-6; D may be TRBD1 (6 bases). CDR1 and CDR2 from the germline V gene are SEHNR and FQNEAQ (reference sequence). The CDR3 is 15 residues long. The V end lost 1 base, the J end lost 8 bases, and 12 bases lay between the germline ends. The CDR3 coding sequence is TGTGCCAGCAGCTTAGTGGCAGGGGTTTATTCACCCCTCCACTTT. Translating it yields CASSLVAGVYSPLHF.

V and J are TRBV12-3 or TRBV12-4 and TRBJ1-2, with 7 bases matching TRBD1. With V trimmed by 6 bases and J by 1 base, 2 bases remained unmatched. This CDR3 spans 13 amino acids. The CDR3 nucleotides read TGTGCCAGCAGAGGACAGGATAACTATGGCTACACCTTC. Its protein product is CASRGQDNYGYTF.

The J gene is TRBJ2-7, the V gene TRBV10-3, with D tentatively TRBD1 (5 bases). This CDR3 contains 13 residues. V was trimmed by 10 bases and J by 2 bases, leaving 15 bases between them. The germline V gene encodes CDR1 ENHRY and CDR2 SYGVKD. CDR3: CASTPGAPYEQYF. For the CDR3, the DNA is TGTGCCAGCACCCCTGGGGCTCCCTACGAGCAGTACTTC.